This TCR beta chain originates from a study of chemoradiotherapy in HPV16-positive cancers. Regarding the study as a whole: Only a couple of HPV16-positive patients supplied the functional HPV-specificity definition.

This CDR3 comprises 16 residues. J was trimmed by 1 base and V by 0 bases; bases with no gene match: 4. Germline V gene sequence: CDR1 KGHSH, CDR2 LQKENI. Data came from immunoSEQ multiplex PCR; TCRdb stores just in-frame clones and leaves some out. This repertoire shows 29,000 or so clones, around 93% found once; its top ten account for roughly 21%. To note about this clone: Its matching antigen is unknown.

Samples were taken several times over chemoradiotherapy. The sequences come from blood, collected from a patient who underwent chemoradiotherapy. The receptor's source is a human donor with HPV-associated anogenital cancer. The rearrangement joins TRBV18 to TRBJ2-5; 8 bases are a match to TRBD1. CDR3: CASSPPFGTGQETQYF. CDR3 nucleotide sequence: TGTGCCAGCTCACCACCGTTCGGGACAGGCCAAGAGACCCAGTACTTC.